These 29 T cell receptor beta chains share one sample of origin, sequenced in a study of T cells in Graves' hyperthyroidism and ophthalmopathy. The source material, RNA transcripts, was used to amplify TCR beta CDR3 regions. HTBI primers drove first-round RT-PCR of the TCR CDR3. TCRdb re-analysed the multiplex PCR reads in MiXCR, keeping a single row per CDR3 protein. Of 550,000 to 600,000 distinct CDR3 sequences listed, 16% are singletons. The source material was blood. The receptors were gathered from a woman aged 18-35 years with Graves' hyperthyroidism.

A few counts support this clonotype. The chain uses TRBV19 and TRBJ1-5; 9 nucleotides match TRBD1. V was clipped by 4 bases and J by 5 bases; unmatched bases: 6. The CDR3 length is 15 residues. Germline loops: CDR1 LNHDA, CDR2 SQIVND (reference sequence). CDR3 nucleotide sequence: TGTGCCAGTAGTACCGACAGGGGGTATGATCAGCCCCAGCATTTT. Translating it yields CASSTDRGYDQPQHF.

This clonotype was observed a handful of times. V gene TRBV6-1 combines with J gene TRBJ1-5; D might be TRBD1 (6 bases). Germline-derived CDR1 and CDR2 are MNHNS and SASEGT. Trimming shortened V by 7 bases and J by 7 bases, and 11 bases separated the two germline ends. This CDR3 contains 12 residues. The DNA of the CDR3 is TGTGCCAGCAACACAGGGTCACAGCCCCAGCATTTT. It codes for CASNTGSQPQHF.

Ten or more counts support this clonotype. The V gene is TRBV7-2, the J gene TRBJ2-3, with 14 bases matching TRBD2. Germline V gene sequence: CDR1 SGHTA, CDR2 FQGNSA. V shed 4 bases, J shed 0 bases, and the junction held 6 bases outside the gene matches. This CDR3 comprises 18 residues. In nucleotides, the CDR3 is TGTGCCAGCAGCTCTCGACTAGCGGGAGGGCCTAGCACAGATACGCAGTATTTT. The encoded protein is CASSSRLAGGPSTDTQYF.

The chain employs TRBV27 and TRBJ1-4; 7 bases are shared with TRBD1. There are 15 residues in the CDR3. CDR1 and CDR2 from the germline V gene are MNHEY and SMNVEV (reference sequence). Trimming took 8 bases from V and 2 from J; bases not matched to a gene: 8. The CDR3 DNA is TGTGCCAGCCAATCGACAGGGTTCACTAATGAAAAACTGTTTTTT. This gives the protein CASQSTGFTNEKLFF.

This rearrangement joins TRBV6-1 to TRBJ2-5; 8 nucleotides line up with TRBD1. This CDR3 is 15 amino acids long. V trimming: 6 bases; J trimming: 3 bases; junction bases outside the gene matches: 9. CDR1 is MNHNS and CDR2 is SASEGT in the germline V gene. CDR3: CASRYRGLSEETQYF. DNA for the CDR3: TGTGCCAGCAGATACAGGGGGTTGTCCGAAGAGACCCAGTACTTC.

This clonotype was counted a few times. This chain joins TRBV20-1 and TRBJ2-6; D gene ambiguous. The V gene lost 3 bases and the J gene lost 3 bases, with 6 bases spanning the gap. The CDR3 consists of 13 residues. From germline, CDR1 is DFQATT and CDR2 SNEGSKA (reference sequence). This CDR3 is CSARSGGANVLTF. The CDR3 coding sequence is TGCAGTGCTAGGTCCGGTGGGGCCAACGTCCTGACTTTC.

This clonotype occurred many times. The chain recombines TRBV7-9 with TRBJ2-1, with 7 bases identical to TRBD2. The junction had 2 bases not matched to a gene; V was cut back by 2 bases and J by 7 bases. From germline, CDR1 is SEHNR and CDR2 FQNEAQ (reference sequence). The CDR3 contains 13 residues. CDR3 residues: CASSLIGGNEQFF. The CDR3 DNA is TGTGCCAGCAGCTTAATCGGGGGGAATGAGCAGTTCTTC.

This clonotype was found a few times. The V and J genes are TRBV3-1 and TRBJ1-2; 7 nucleotides line up with TRBD1. This CDR3 has 17 residues. The germline V gene has CDR1 LGHDT and CDR2 YNNKEL (reference sequence). Unmatched junction bases numbered 18, after V lost 3 bases and J lost 8 bases. The CDR3 DNA follows: TGTGCCAGCAGCCATGTCGGCCGGAGGGGAACAGGGGACGGCTACACCTTC. Translated, it gives CASSHVGRRGTGDGYTF.

This clonotype came up many times. This sequence joins TRBV2 and TRBJ1-4, with D uncertain. The CDR3 sequence is 13 residues long. Per the germline V gene, CDR1 is SNHLY and CDR2 is FYNNEI. V lost 2 bases, J lost 11 bases, and 12 bases lay in between. The CDR3: CASSERQQGKLFF. The CDR3 region has the DNA TGTGCCAGCAGTGAAAGGCAGCAAGGGAAACTGTTTTTT.

This clonotype has at least ten counts. The chain couples TRBV7-9 to TRBJ2-7; 7 bases match TRBD2. Germline-derived CDR1 and CDR2 are SEHNR and FQNEAQ (reference sequence). CDR3 length: 15 residues. The V gene end was trimmed by 4 bases and the J gene end by 2 bases; junction bases not matched to a gene: 8. The CDR3 reads CASSSQLALPYEQYF. Here the CDR3 DNA reads TGTGCCAGCAGCTCCCAACTAGCGTTACCCTACGAGCAGTACTTC.

Worth noting for this clonotype: This may stem from a read error, because a much larger clone lies one nucleotide away. The chain recombines TRBV7-7 with TRBJ2-1; 8 nucleotides agree with TRBD1. Looked up from germline, CDR1 is SSHAT and CDR2 is FNYEAQ (reference sequence). The CDR3 consists of 15 residues. The CDR3 sequence is CASSSGQGSYNEQSF. The CDR3 DNA reads TGTGCCAGCAGCTCCGGACAGGGTTCCTACAATGAGCAGTCCTTC.

This clonotype showed up just a few times. V usage is TRBV12-3 or TRBV12-4 and J usage is TRBJ2-5; D may be TRBD1 (5 bases). Trimming took off 2 bases at V and 1 base at J, with 17 bases between the two ends. The CDR3 extends over 17 amino acids. CDR3 amino acids: CASSLKPHRSPQETQYF. In nucleotides, the CDR3 is TGTGCCAGCAGTTTAAAACCCCACAGGTCCCCCCAAGAGACCCAGTACTTC.

This clonotype was detected a few times. The chain couples TRBV14 to TRBJ1-1; possibly TRBD1 for D (5 bases). CDR3 length: 13 amino acids. Trimming removed 4 bases from V and 7 bases from J, with 13 bases in between. In germline, CDR1 is SGHDN, CDR2 FVKESK. CDR3 nucleotides: TGTGCCAGCAGCCGTTTCAGACAGTTTGAAGCTTTCTTT. Translated, it gives CASSRFRQFEAFF.

CDR3 region: CSARELAGGSTNTGELFF. The CDR3 region has the DNA TGCAGTGCTAGAGAACTAGCGGGGGGTTCAACGAACACCGGGGAGCTGTTTTTT. This chain links TRBV20-1 with TRBJ2-2; 12 bases agree with TRBD2. Germline trimming cut 0 bases from V and 0 bases from J; bases unmatched to any gene: 5. The CDR3 has 18 residues. The V gene's germline CDR1 is DFQATT and CDR2 SNEGSKA (reference sequence).

This clonotype has a handful of counts. This chain connects TRBV27 to TRBJ2-3; 7 nucleotides agree with TRBD1. Germline V gene data show CDR1 as MNHEY and CDR2 as SMNVEV (reference sequence). Trimming took 5 bases from V and 5 from J; bases not matched to a gene: 10. The CDR3 has 15 amino acids. CDR3 DNA: TGTGCCAGCAGTGCGACAGGGTATTTAGGAGATACGCAGTATTTT. It is translated as CASSATGYLGDTQYF.

This clonotype was recorded many times. The J gene is TRBJ2-7, the V gene TRBV3-1; D call uncertain. The CDR3 totals 13 residues. V was clipped by 1 base and J by 0 bases, with 4 bases between them. CDR1 is LGHDT and CDR2 is YNNKEL in the germline V gene (reference sequence). The CDR3: CASSQGLSYEQYF. Here the CDR3 DNA reads TGTGCCAGCAGCCAAGGCCTCTCCTACGAGCAGTACTTC.

In this sample, this clonotype turned up a few times. The chain uses TRBV20-1 and TRBJ2-1; 8 nucleotides agree with TRBD1. CDR1 and CDR2 (germline): DFQATT, SNEGSKA (reference sequence). V gave up 3 bases and J gave up 6 bases; unmatched junction bases: 10. This CDR3 is 15 amino acids long. The CDR3 protein is CSASRWQGAANEQFF. In DNA form, the CDR3 reads TGCAGTGCTAGCAGATGGCAGGGGGCCGCCAATGAGCAGTTCTTC.

This clonotype has at least ten counts. This sequence joins TRBV20-1 and TRBJ1-2, with D unclear. Trimming left V 1 base short and J 6 bases short, with 12 bases between. CDR1 and CDR2 (germline): DFQATT, SNEGSKA (reference sequence). This CDR3 spans 13 amino acids. The CDR3 spells CSARVKGWNGYTF. In DNA, the CDR3 is TGCAGTGCTAGAGTAAAGGGATGGAATGGCTACACCTTC.

In its sample, this clonotype was seen many times. The chain uses TRBV6-2 or TRBV6-3 and TRBJ1-5, with D tentatively TRBD1 (6 bases). This CDR3 has 17 amino acids. In germline, CDR1 is MNHEY, CDR2 SVGEGT. V gave up 1 base and J gave up 5 bases, with 18 bases separating them. The DNA of the CDR3 is TGTGCCAGCAGTTACTTTCAACCCCCACGGACAGATCAGCCCCAGCATTTT. Translating it yields CASSYFQPPRTDQPQHF.

Many counts were recorded for this clonotype. The rearrangement links TRBV6-2 or TRBV6-3 to TRBJ2-7; D is unresolved. The CDR3 spans 13 residues. Between the trimmed V and J ends, which lost 5 bases and 3 bases, there was a span of 11 bases. CDR1 is MNHEY and CDR2 is SVGEGT in the germline V gene. The chain's CDR3 is CASSPLSFYEQYF. The DNA for the CDR3 is TGTGCCAGCAGTCCCTTGTCGTTCTACGAGCAGTACTTC.

At least ten counts were recorded for this clonotype. The chain has TRBV7-3 and TRBJ2-7; weak D call: TRBD1 (5 bases). The germline V gene encodes CDR1 SGHTA and CDR2 FQGTGA. Trimming left V 0 bases short and J 6 bases short, with 15 bases between. This CDR3 comprises 15 residues. The CDR3 is CASSLTFGAFGEQYF. DNA for the CDR3: TGTGCCAGCAGCTTAACGTTTGGGGCCTTCGGCGAGCAGTACTTC.

There are many counts of this clonotype. CDR3 amino acids: CASRATNSGANVLTF. In DNA, the CDR3 is TGTGCCAGCAGAGCAACAAACTCTGGGGCCAACGTCCTGACTTTC. This sequence joins TRBV12-3 or TRBV12-4 and TRBJ2-6; D gene uncertain. The CDR3 sequence is 15 residues long. V lost 6 bases to trimming and J lost 0 bases, with 9 bases between them.

J is TRBJ2-3 and V is TRBV5-1; TRBD2 aligns across 9 bases. The CDR3 has 16 residues. The ends lost 0 bases at V and 4 bases at J; junction bases unmatched: 6. Germline values: CDR1 SGHRS, CDR2 YFSETQ. For the CDR3, the DNA is TGCGCCAGCAGCTTGGTGATAGCGGGAGTCTCAGATACGCAGTATTTT. It codes for CASSLVIAGVSDTQYF.

This clonotype has ten or more counts. This chain uses TRBV2 with TRBJ1-6; no clear D gene. The CDR3 is made up of 12 amino acids. V was shortened by 8 bases and J by 11 bases, with 13 bases between the two germline ends. CDR1 is SNHLY and CDR2 is FYNNEI in the germline V gene. For the CDR3, the DNA is TGTGCCAGCTCCCGGACGAAGGCACCCCTCCACTTT. Protein: CASSRTKAPLHF.

The rearrangement joins TRBV10-2 to TRBJ2-7; tentatively, D is TRBD1 (5 bases). Trimming stripped 5 bases from V and 1 base from J, with 12 bases between. Germline loops: CDR1 WSHSY, CDR2 SAAADI. The length of the CDR3 is 14 residues. CDR3 sequence: CASSIGVVSYEQYF. The CDR3 DNA reads TGCGCCAGCAGTATAGGGGTGGTGTCCTACGAGCAGTACTTC.

Many counts were recorded for this clonotype. This sequence joins TRBV2 and TRBJ1-5; 10 bases are a match to TRBD1. CDR3 length: 18 residues. V lost 8 bases to trimming and J lost 2 bases; unmatched junction nucleotides: 15. Per germline, CDR1 SNHLY and CDR2 FYNNEI. CDR3: CASGNRDRGQRGNQPQHF. In DNA, the CDR3 is TGTGCCAGCGGCAACCGGGACAGGGGTCAGAGGGGCAATCAGCCCCAGCATTTT.

This sequence joins TRBV19 and TRBJ2-3, with TRBD2 as a possible D gene (6 bases). Germline V gene sequence: CDR1 LNHDA, CDR2 SQIVND (reference sequence). The CDR3 has 16 amino acids. Trimming shortened V by 4 bases and J by 6 bases, and 20 bases separated the two germline ends. CDR3: CASSTPGLKGRDTQYF. The CDR3 DNA is TGTGCCAGTAGTACTCCGGGACTGAAGGGTCGGGATACGCAGTATTTT.

The chain couples TRBV6-2 or TRBV6-3 to TRBJ1-1; 8 positions agree with TRBD1. Germline trimming cut 6 bases from V and 11 bases from J; bases unmatched to any gene: 14. CDR1 and CDR2 (germline): MNHEY, SVGEGT. The CDR3 has 14 amino acids. CDR3 loop: CASRTQGDGARAFF. CDR3 coding DNA: TGTGCCAGCAGAACACAGGGGGACGGGGCGCGGGCTTTCTTT.

For this clonotype: A much larger clonotype is one base distant, so this may be a read error. This chain connects TRBV24-1 to TRBJ2-1; maybe TRBD1 (5 bases). V lost 4 bases, J lost 10 bases, and 10 bases lay in between. Germline V lookup: CDR1 KGHDR, CDR2 SFDVKD. The length of the CDR3 is 12 residues. The chain's CDR3 is CATSEGPYEQFF. DNA of the CDR3: TGTGCCACCAGTGAGGGGCCCTACGAGCAGTTCTTC.